These 23 T cell receptor beta chains originate from one sample sequenced in a study of T cell repertoires in cytomegalovirus infection. Using its own MiXCR run on the reads, TCRdb lists one record per CDR3 protein. The table includes tens of thousands of distinct CDR3 sequences, 15% to 25% detected once. Antigens for these TCRs are unknown. This specimen was CD8+ T cells from cultured PBMCs, taken from culture after CMV antigen stimulation. All receptors derive from a human donor in good health (CMV status not recorded). Some clones in this sample may be carry-over from other donors' samples.

The V and J genes are TRBV15 and TRBJ1-2, with 7 positions matching TRBD1. The CDR3 runs 13 residues. CDR1 and CDR2 from the germline V gene are LNHNV and YYDKDF (reference sequence). After removal of 5 bases from V and 13 bases from J, the junction contained 13 bases not matched to a gene. Here the CDR3 DNA reads TGTGCCACCAGCCAGACCGAATCCCGGGACAGCACCTTC. This codes for CATSQTESRDSTF.

The genes are TRBV28 and TRBJ2-3, with D maybe TRBD2 (5 bases). Germline-derived CDR1 and CDR2 are MDHEN and SYDVKM. The V gene lost 4 bases and the J gene lost 2 bases, with 19 bases spanning the gap. The CDR3 contains 17 residues. The CDR3 bases are TGTGCCAGCAGTTCAGCGGTGGGCGGCTTCCCCACAGATACGCAGTATTTT. As protein: CASSSAVGGFPTDTQYF.

A note on this clonotype: The germline gene is not matched at one end of the junction; a read error may be the cause. The chain links TRBV2 to TRBJ2-2; D is possibly TRBD2 (5 bases). CDR3 length: 13 residues. Germline V gives CDR1 SNHLY, CDR2 FYNNEI. CDR3 protein: CASSEVRTGELLF. In DNA, the CDR3 is TGTGCCAGCAGTGAAGTGAGGACCGGGGAGCTGCTTTTT.

This clonotype appeared many times. This chain joins TRBV7-6 and TRBJ2-5; TRBD2 might be the D (6 bases). V was clipped by 5 bases and J by 2 bases, with 12 bases between them. This CDR3 is built from 14 residues. From germline, CDR1 is SGHVS and CDR2 FNYEAQ. CDR3 in DNA: TGTGCCAGCAGCCCACTGGGACTTCAAGAGACCCAGTACTTC. As protein: CASSPLGLQETQYF.

V usage is TRBV7-9 and J usage is TRBJ2-7, with TRBD1 matching over 11 bases. The CDR3 has 16 amino acids. The junction had 8 bases not matched to a gene; V was cut back by 4 bases and J by 3 bases. The germline gives CDR1 SEHNR, CDR2 FQNEAQ (reference sequence). The CDR3 spells CASSSPDRGLGYEQYF. CDR3 DNA sequence: TGTGCCAGCAGCTCCCCGGACAGGGGGCTCGGCTACGAGCAGTACTTC.

This clonotype came up many times. This chain uses TRBV12-3 or TRBV12-4 with TRBJ2-7; D is undetermined. V shed 3 bases and J shed 3 bases, with 9 bases lying between them. The CDR3 is 13 residues long. The CDR3 spells CASSFGTLYEQYF. CDR3 coding DNA: TGTGCCAGCAGTTTCGGCACTCTCTACGAGCAGTACTTC.

CDR3 in DNA: TGTGCCAGCAGCCCAGGGCATGAGCAGTTCTTC. This sequence encodes CASSPGHEQFF. The chain joins TRBV12-3 or TRBV12-4 to TRBJ2-1; D is perhaps TRBD1 (5 bases). This CDR3 contains 11 residues. V was cut by 6 bases and J by 8 bases, with 8 bases left in between.

The chain combines TRBV11-2 with TRBJ2-5, with TRBD1 matching over 9 bases. The germline CDR1 and CDR2 sequences are SGHAT and FQNNGV. Trimming took 4 bases from V and 3 from J; bases not matched to a gene: 6. There are 15 residues in the CDR3. CDR3 DNA: TGTGCCAGCAGCTCGGGACAGGGCTTTGAAGAGACCCAGTACTTC. Its translation: CASSSGQGFEETQYF.

This clonotype was seen more than once but under ten times. The rearrangement links TRBV10-3 to TRBJ2-1; TRBD1 might be the D (6 bases). V shed 3 bases and J shed 5 bases, with 14 bases lying between them. The CDR3 covers 15 residues. Germline assignment: CDR1 ENHRY and CDR2 SYGVKD. The CDR3 loop is CAISEGQGRNNEQFF. The DNA of the CDR3 is TGTGCCATCAGTGAAGGCCAGGGGCGCAACAATGAGCAGTTCTTC.

The V gene is TRBV6-2 or TRBV6-3, the J gene TRBJ2-7, with 8 bases aligning to TRBD2. This CDR3 region has 16 residues. CDR1 MNHEY and CDR2 SVGEGT come from the germline V gene. Unmatched junction bases numbered 15, after V lost 8 bases and J lost 3 bases. In DNA, the CDR3 is TGTGCCAGCCTGTCCATCAGGACTAGCCTCGACTACGAGCAGTACTTC. This sequence encodes CASLSIRTSLDYEQYF.

The chain couples TRBV7-2 to TRBJ2-1; D unclear. Germline CDR1 and CDR2: SGHTA and FQGNSA. CDR3 length: 14 amino acids. Trimming left V 1 base short and J 8 bases short, with 12 bases between. CDR3 amino acids: CASSLVGSLDEQFF. The CDR3 DNA is TGTGCCAGCAGCTTAGTCGGTTCTCTCGATGAGCAGTTCTTC.

This clonotype was seen a handful of times. The chain joins TRBV7-2 to TRBJ2-2, with 9 bases that match TRBD2. The germline CDR1 and CDR2 sequences are SGHTA and FQGNSA. The CDR3 totals 16 residues. V lost 4 bases, J lost 1 base, and 4 bases stayed unmatched. CDR3 loop: CASSWREGGNTGELFF. The CDR3 DNA sequence: TGTGCCAGCAGCTGGCGGGAGGGAGGGAACACCGGGGAGCTGTTTTTT.

The genes are TRBV14 and TRBJ1-1; TRBD1 matches at 8 bases. The V segment lost 1 base and the J segment 4 bases; nucleotides outside the gene matches: 11. The length of the CDR3 is 17 residues. The germline V gene encodes CDR1 SGHDN and CDR2 FVKESK. Here the CDR3 reads CASSQGSYRGECTEAFF. The CDR3 nucleotides read TGTGCCAGCAGCCAAGGGTCTTACAGGGGGGAGTGCACTGAAGCTTTCTTT.

V usage is TRBV4-3 and J usage is TRBJ1-2; D may be TRBD1 (5 bases). The length of the CDR3 is 15 residues. Germline V CDR1 and CDR2: LGHNA, YSLEER. The V end lost 1 base, the J end lost 6 bases, and 15 bases lay between the germline ends. CDR3: CASSQAGAGFDGYTF. CDR3 DNA sequence: TGCGCCAGCAGCCAAGCCGGGGCGGGGTTCGATGGCTACACCTTC.

The V and J genes are TRBV29-1 and TRBJ1-1; tentatively, D is TRBD1 (6 bases). The CDR3 covers 14 residues. The V end lost 4 bases, the J end lost 1 base, and 13 bases lay between the germline ends. Germline CDR1 is SQVTM and CDR2 is ANQGSEA. In DNA, the CDR3 is TGCAGCGTTGGAGGGGGGGGCGAGAACACTGAAGCTTTCTTT. Translation gives CSVGGGGENTEAFF. The whole variable domain, remainder taken from reference TRBV29-1 and TRBJ1-1, is SAVISQKPSRDICQRGTSLTIQCQVDSQVTMMFWYRQQPGQSLTLIATANQGSEATYESGFVIDKFPISRPNLTFSTLTVSNMSPEDSSIYLCSVGGGGENTEAFFGQGTRLTVV.

This sequence joins TRBV6-1 and TRBJ2-1; D remains unclear. The CDR3 covers 13 residues. Trimming stripped 5 bases from V and 8 bases from J, with 13 bases between. CDR1 is MNHNS, CDR2 SASEGT, per germline. CDR3 in DNA: TGTGCCAGCAGTCCCCCTGGTGTGGATGAGCAGTTCTTC. It translates to CASSPPGVDEQFF.

The chain carries TRBV27 and TRBJ2-7; tentative D call: TRBD1 (5 bases). The CDR3 has 12 residues. Per germline, CDR1 MNHEY and CDR2 SMNVEV (reference sequence). Deletions cut 8 bases from V and 4 bases from J, with 12 bases between. The CDR3 region is CASGQIAYEQYF. CDR3 DNA: TGTGCCAGCGGACAAATAGCATACGAGCAGTACTTC.

A few counts support this clonotype. The chain uses TRBV24-1 and TRBJ2-1, with a weak D call TRBD2 (6 bases). The CDR3 sequence is 13 residues long. CDR1 and CDR2 (germline): KGHDR, SFDVKD. V lost 7 bases and J 7 bases, leaving 13 bases between the germline ends. The CDR3 DNA follows: TGTGCCACCAGGGTCGGGAGCTCGAATGAGCAGTTCTTC. Translation gives CATRVGSSNEQFF.

In its sample, this clonotype was seen a few times. The chain combines TRBV7-2 with TRBJ2-1; no clear D gene. The CDR3 runs to 13 residues. Germline CDR1 SGHTA, CDR2 FQGNSA. The V end was cut by 3 bases, the J end by 10 bases, with 13 bases between. In DNA form, the CDR3 reads TGTGCCAGCAGCTTGAGTAGCAATAGGGAGCAGTTCTTC. Protein: CASSLSSNREQFF.

The rearrangement joins TRBV7-6 to TRBJ2-5; 7 bases are a match to TRBD2. Germline trimming cut 0 bases from V and 3 bases from J; bases unmatched to any gene: 1. Germline V gives CDR1 SGHVS, CDR2 FNYEAQ. This CDR3 has 14 amino acids. CDR3 in DNA: TGTGCCAGCAGCTTAGCTGGGGGGGAAGAGACCCAGTACTTC. Encoded protein: CASSLAGGEETQYF. The full variable domain, completed using reference TRBV7-6 and TRBJ2-5, is GAGVSQSPRYKVTKRGQDVALRCDPISGHVSLYWYRQALGQGPEFLTYFNYEAQQDKSGLPNDRFSAERPEGSISTLTIQRTEQRDSAMYRCASSLAGGEETQYFGPGTRLLVL.

CDR3 in amino acids: CASSLGMGHEQFF. CDR3 in DNA: TGTGCCAGCAGCTTAGGAATGGGACATGAGCAGTTCTTC. The J gene is TRBJ2-1, the V gene TRBV11-2; possibly TRBD1 or TRBD2 for D (5 bases each). Germline assignment: CDR1 SGHAT and CDR2 FQNNGV. This CDR3 contains 13 residues. V was clipped by 1 base and J by 8 bases, with 9 bases between them.

The rearrangement uses TRBV6-5 and TRBJ2-1, with D uncertain. V lost 7 bases and J lost 0, with 16 bases in between. CDR1 is MNHEY and CDR2 is SVGAGI in the germline V gene. The CDR3 runs to 16 residues. This chain's CDR3 is CASTGWAADSYNEQFF. Written as DNA, the CDR3 is TGTGCCAGCACCGGATGGGCAGCCGACTCCTACAATGAGCAGTTCTTC.

Only a few counts were recorded for this clonotype. The chain employs TRBV7-2 and TRBJ2-1; D remains ambiguous. The germline V and J ends were trimmed by 5 bases and 5 bases, with 7 bases remaining between them. CDR3 size: 12 residues. Germline V gene lookup returns CDR1 SGHTA and CDR2 FQGNSA. The CDR3 nucleotides read TGTGCCAGCAGCCCCGCTAACAATGAGCAGTTCTTC. Protein product: CASSPANNEQFF.